Shown below are 16 T cell receptor beta chains from a single sample sequenced in a study of T-cell memory formation after mild COVID-19. TCRdb itself ran the 5' RACE reads through MiXCR, one entry per CDR3 protein. The sample includes approximately 260,000 distinct CDR3 sequences, under 20% of them seen just once. Sequencing input: PBMCs or a T cell subset sorted from them (not recorded which). Source of these receptors: a man younger than 30 who had mild COVID-19 (a few samples of this study predate the infection). Cell type and time point are not known.

This clonotype was observed a few times. The V and J genes are TRBV20-1 and TRBJ2-3, with 9 bases that match TRBD2. Germline V CDR1 and CDR2: DFQATT, SNEGSKA (reference sequence). The V gene end was trimmed by 4 bases and the J gene end by 7 bases; junction bases not matched to a gene: 6. The CDR3 extends over 13 amino acids. In DNA, the CDR3 is TGCAGTGCTAACGGCGGGGGGGTTTATACGCAGTATTTT. As protein: CSANGGGVYTQYF.

This clonotype has at least ten counts. The chain combines TRBV7-6 with TRBJ2-3; 11 bases are shared with TRBD1. Germline V CDR1 and CDR2: SGHVS, FNYEAQ. The CDR3 has 15 residues. The V and J ends lost 6 bases and 4 bases, in that order; junction bases with no gene match: 6. This CDR3 reads CASSKTGQGADTQYF. For the CDR3, the DNA is TGTGCCAGCAGTAAAACGGGACAGGGGGCAGATACGCAGTATTTT.

This chain links TRBV10-2 with TRBJ2-4; D is perhaps TRBD1 (6 bases). Per the germline V gene, CDR1 is WSHSY and CDR2 is SAAADI. V dropped 8 bases and J dropped 2 bases, with 13 bases sitting between them. The CDR3 consists of 14 residues. CDR3 in amino acids: CASGPQGTKNIQYF. For the CDR3, the DNA is TGCGCCAGCGGCCCCCAGGGGACCAAAAACATTCAGTACTTC.

The sample holds a few counts of this clonotype. The chain employs TRBV12-3 or TRBV12-4 and TRBJ2-2; D unresolved. CDR3 size: 15 residues. The V gene lost 3 bases and the J gene lost 0 bases, with 8 bases spanning the gap. The DNA for the CDR3 is TGTGCCAGCAGTTTTCGGATTTCGAACACCGGGGAGCTGTTTTTT. It specifies CASSFRISNTGELFF.

The genes are TRBV4-1 and TRBJ1-2; 10 nucleotides align to TRBD1. V lost 1 base, J lost 5 bases, and 4 bases stayed unmatched. The V gene's germline CDR1 is MGHRA and CDR2 YSYEKL. This CDR3 spans 15 amino acids. CDR3 bases: TGCGCCAGCAGCCAAGGACAGGGGGCTGGGTATGGCTACACCTTC. The encoded protein is CASSQGQGAGYGYTF.

This clonotype was counted a few times. J is TRBJ2-5 and V is TRBV4-2, with D perhaps TRBD2 (6 bases). The V gene lost 0 bases and the J gene lost 5 bases, with 7 bases spanning the gap. The germline gives CDR1 LGHNA, CDR2 YNFKEQ. The CDR3 has 13 residues. For the CDR3, the DNA is TGTGCCAGCAGCCAAGAGGGACTGGAGACCCAGTACTTC. It specifies CASSQEGLETQYF.

This chain joins TRBV27 and TRBJ2-1, with D perhaps assigned TRBD1 or TRBD2 (5 bases each). Trimming stripped 6 bases from V and 4 bases from J, with 10 bases between. This CDR3 contains 13 residues. Germline V CDR1 and CDR2: MNHEY, SMNVEV (reference sequence). DNA for the CDR3: TGTGCCAGCAGCATGGGACCTTACAATGAGCAGTTCTTC. It is translated as CASSMGPYNEQFF.

As for this clonotype: A junction end diverges from the germline sequence, so it may reflect a read error. J is TRBJ2-6 and V is TRBV5-1; a weak D match, TRBD1 (6 bases). CDR1 is SGHRS and CDR2 is YFSETQ in the germline V gene. This CDR3 contains 11 residues. CDR3 residues: CASSFRDTTLF. The CDR3 region has the DNA TGCGCCAGCAGCTTCCGGGACACCACTCTTTTC.

In this sample, this clonotype turned up a few times. The chain has TRBV12-3 or TRBV12-4 and TRBJ2-5; 7 bases line up with TRBD1. After removal of 2 bases from V and 11 bases from J, the junction contained 8 bases not matched to a gene. The CDR3 extends over 13 amino acids. This CDR3 is CASSLTGDPTQYF. The CDR3 DNA reads TGTGCCAGCAGTTTAACAGGGGACCCTACTCAGTACTTC.

In its sample, this clonotype was seen a few times. CDR3 sequence: CSANAGAIGETQYF. In DNA, the CDR3 is TGCAGTGCCAATGCCGGGGCTATCGGAGAGACCCAGTACTTC. The V call is TRBV20-1, the J call TRBJ2-5; D tentatively fits TRBD1 or TRBD2 (5 bases each). Germline V gene lookup returns CDR1 DFQATT and CDR2 SNEGSKA (reference sequence). The ends were cut back, 6 bases at V and 4 bases at J, with 18 bases in the middle. This CDR3 is built from 14 residues.

The rearrangement joins TRBV6-5 to TRBJ2-5; TRBD2 is a possible D gene (6 bases). From germline, CDR1 is MNHEY and CDR2 SVGAGI. The V end lost 5 bases, the J end lost 5 bases, and 18 bases lay between the germline ends. The CDR3 is made up of 15 amino acids. CDR3 loop: CASSGTGTARETQYF. The CDR3 nucleotides are TGTGCCAGCAGTGGGACCGGGACTGCGCGGGAGACCCAGTACTTC.

The V and J genes are TRBV2 and TRBJ2-3, with D perhaps TRBD1 (9 bases). This CDR3 region has 17 residues. Per germline, CDR1 SNHLY and CDR2 FYNNEI. V was pared by 3 bases and J by 6 bases, with 22 bases between. CDR3 DNA: TGTGCCAGCAGTGAGGTAGCGGGACAGGGTGTCGGTGATACGCAGTATTTT. Protein product: CASSEVAGQGVGDTQYF.

The chain has TRBV10-3 and TRBJ2-1; 8 bases map to TRBD2. The germline V gene encodes CDR1 ENHRY and CDR2 SYGVKD. The ends lost 6 bases at V and 9 bases at J; junction bases unmatched: 13. The CDR3 extends over 15 amino acids. The CDR3 loop is CAISDEVGGACEQFF. In nucleotides, the CDR3 is TGTGCCATCAGCGATGAGGTCGGGGGGGCATGTGAGCAGTTCTTC.

J is TRBJ1-6 and V is TRBV9, with TRBD1 identical over 9 bases. The germline V gene encodes CDR1 SGDLS and CDR2 YYNGEE. Trimming at V came to 4 bases and at J to 7 bases, leaving 9 bases not matched to a gene. The CDR3 is made up of 16 amino acids. The CDR3 bases are TGTGCCAGCAGCCCACAGGACAGGGGACGGAATTCACCCCTCCACTTT. This codes for CASSPQDRGRNSPLHF.

The V gene is TRBV18, the J gene TRBJ2-7; possibly TRBD2 for D (7 bases). Trimming stripped 6 bases from V and 5 bases from J, with 14 bases between. Per germline, CDR1 KGHSH and CDR2 LQKENI. The CDR3 consists of 13 residues. CDR3 in DNA: TGTGCCAGCTCGCCGCAGGGGAGGGACGAGCAGTACTTC. Protein product: CASSPQGRDEQYF.

This clonotype was seen only a few times. The chain uses TRBV24-1 and TRBJ2-3, with TRBD1 matching over 12 bases. Unmatched junction bases numbered 6, after V lost 3 bases and J lost 6 bases. This CDR3 is 16 amino acids long. Germline V lookup: CDR1 KGHDR, CDR2 SFDVKD. CDR3 loop: CATSDPGQGAADTQYF. As DNA, the CDR3 is TGTGCCACCAGTGATCCGGGACAGGGGGCTGCCGATACGCAGTATTTT.